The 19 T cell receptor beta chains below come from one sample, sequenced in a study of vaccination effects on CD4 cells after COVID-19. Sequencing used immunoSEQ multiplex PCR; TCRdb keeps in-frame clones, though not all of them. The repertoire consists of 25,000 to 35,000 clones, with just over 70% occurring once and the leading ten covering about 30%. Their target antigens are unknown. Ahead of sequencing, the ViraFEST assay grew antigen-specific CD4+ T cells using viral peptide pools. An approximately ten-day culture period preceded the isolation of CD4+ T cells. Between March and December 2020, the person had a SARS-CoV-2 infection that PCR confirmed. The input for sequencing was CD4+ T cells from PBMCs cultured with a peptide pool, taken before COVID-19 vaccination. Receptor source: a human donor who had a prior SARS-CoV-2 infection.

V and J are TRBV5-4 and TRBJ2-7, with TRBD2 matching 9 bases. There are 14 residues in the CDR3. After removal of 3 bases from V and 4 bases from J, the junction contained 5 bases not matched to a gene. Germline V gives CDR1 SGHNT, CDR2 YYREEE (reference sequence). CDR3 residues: CASSSVAGEYEQYF. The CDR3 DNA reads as TGTGCCAGCAGCTCTGTAGCGGGGGAATACGAGCAGTACTTC.

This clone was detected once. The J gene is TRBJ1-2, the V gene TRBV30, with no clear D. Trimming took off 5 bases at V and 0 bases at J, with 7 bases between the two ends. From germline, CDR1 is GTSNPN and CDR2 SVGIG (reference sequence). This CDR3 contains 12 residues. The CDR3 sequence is CAWGGTNYGYTF. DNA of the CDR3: TGTGCCTGGGGAGGAACTAACTATGGCTACACCTTC.

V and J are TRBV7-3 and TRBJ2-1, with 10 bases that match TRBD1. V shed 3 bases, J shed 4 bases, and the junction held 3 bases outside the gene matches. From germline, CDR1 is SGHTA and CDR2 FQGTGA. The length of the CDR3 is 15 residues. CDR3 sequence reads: CASSLGQGLYNEQFF. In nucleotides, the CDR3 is TGTGCCAGCAGCTTGGGACAGGGGCTTTACAATGAGCAGTTCTTC.

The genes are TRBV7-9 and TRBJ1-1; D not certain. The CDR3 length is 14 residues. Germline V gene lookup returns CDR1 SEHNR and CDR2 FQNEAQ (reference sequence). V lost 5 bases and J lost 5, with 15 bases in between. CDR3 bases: TGTGCCAGCAGCCGGACGGGTCGAGGGACTGAAGCTTTCTTT. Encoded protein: CASSRTGRGTEAFF. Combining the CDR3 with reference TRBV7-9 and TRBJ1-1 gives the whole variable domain DTGVSQNPRHKITKRGQNVTFRCDPISEHNRLYWYRQTLGQGPEFLTYFQNEAQLEKSRLLSDRFSAERPKGSFSTLEIQRTEQGDSAMYLCASSRTGRGTEAFFGQGTRLTVV.

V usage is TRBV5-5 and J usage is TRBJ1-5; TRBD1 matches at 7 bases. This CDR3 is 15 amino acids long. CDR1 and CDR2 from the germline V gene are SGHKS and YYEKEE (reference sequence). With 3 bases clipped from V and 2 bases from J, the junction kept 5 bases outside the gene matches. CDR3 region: CASSYDGQGNQPQHF. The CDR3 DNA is TGTGCCAGCAGCTACGACGGACAGGGCAATCAGCCCCAGCATTTT.

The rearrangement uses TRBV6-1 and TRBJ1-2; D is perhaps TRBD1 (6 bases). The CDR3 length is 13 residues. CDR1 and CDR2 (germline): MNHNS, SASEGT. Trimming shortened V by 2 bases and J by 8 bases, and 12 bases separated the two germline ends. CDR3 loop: CASSEYGGGGYTF. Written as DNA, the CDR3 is TGTGCCAGCAGTGAATACGGGGGCGGGGGCTACACCTTC.

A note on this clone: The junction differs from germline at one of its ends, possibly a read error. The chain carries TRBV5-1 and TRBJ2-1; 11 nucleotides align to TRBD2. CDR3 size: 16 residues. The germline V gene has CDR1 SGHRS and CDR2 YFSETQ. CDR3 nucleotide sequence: TGCGCCAGCAGCCCATTGACTAGCGGGAACTACGATGAGCAGTTCTTC. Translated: CASSPLTSGNYDEQFF.

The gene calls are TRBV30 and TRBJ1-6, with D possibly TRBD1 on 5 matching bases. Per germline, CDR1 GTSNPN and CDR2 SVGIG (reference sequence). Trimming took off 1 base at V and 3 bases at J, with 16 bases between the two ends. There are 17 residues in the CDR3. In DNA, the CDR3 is TGTGCCTGGAGTGCCAAGGACGGGGGTCTCTATAATTCACCCCTCCACTTT. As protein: CAWSAKDGGLYNSPLHF.

CDR3 protein: CATSRDLAGGQFF. Written as DNA, the CDR3 is TGTGCCACCAGCAGAGATTTAGCGGGAGGTCAGTTCTTC. The chain is built from TRBV15 and TRBJ2-1; 10 nucleotides match TRBD2. The CDR3 length is 13 residues. J gave up 13 bases and V 0 bases, and 3 bases lay outside the gene matches. Germline V gene lookup returns CDR1 LNHNV and CDR2 YYDKDF (reference sequence). Based on the CDR3 plus reference TRBV15 and TRBJ2-1, the full variable domain is DAMVIQNPRYQVTQFGKPVTLSCSQTLNHNVMYWYQQKSSQAPKLLFHYYDKDFNNEADTPDNFQSRRPNTSFCFLDIRSPGLGDTAMYLCATSRDLAGGQFFGPGTRLTVL.

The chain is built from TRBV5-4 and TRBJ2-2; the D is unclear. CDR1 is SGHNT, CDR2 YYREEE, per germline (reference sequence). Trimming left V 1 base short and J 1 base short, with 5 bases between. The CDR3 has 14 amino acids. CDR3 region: CASSLRQNTGELFF. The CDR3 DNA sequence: TGTGCCAGCAGCTTGAGGCAGAACACCGGGGAGCTGTTTTTT.

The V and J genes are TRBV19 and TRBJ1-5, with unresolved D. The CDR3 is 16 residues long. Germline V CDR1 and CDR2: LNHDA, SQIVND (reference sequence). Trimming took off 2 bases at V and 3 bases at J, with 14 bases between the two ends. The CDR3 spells CASSIIGLKPNQPQHF. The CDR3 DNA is TGTGCCAGTAGTATAATAGGGCTGAAGCCCAATCAGCCCCAGCATTTT.

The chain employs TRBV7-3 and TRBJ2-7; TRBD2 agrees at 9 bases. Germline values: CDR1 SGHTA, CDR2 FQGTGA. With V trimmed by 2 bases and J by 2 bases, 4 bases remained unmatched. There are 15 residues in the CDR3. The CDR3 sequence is CASSLRAGGPYEQYF. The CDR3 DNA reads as TGTGCCAGCAGCTTACGGGCGGGAGGGCCCTACGAGCAGTACTTC.

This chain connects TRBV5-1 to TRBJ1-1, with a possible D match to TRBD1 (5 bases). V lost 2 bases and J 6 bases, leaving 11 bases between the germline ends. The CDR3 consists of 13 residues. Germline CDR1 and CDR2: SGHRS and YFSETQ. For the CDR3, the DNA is TGCGCCAGCAGCTTCAGAGGGGACCCTGAAGCTTTCTTT. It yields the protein CASSFRGDPEAFF.

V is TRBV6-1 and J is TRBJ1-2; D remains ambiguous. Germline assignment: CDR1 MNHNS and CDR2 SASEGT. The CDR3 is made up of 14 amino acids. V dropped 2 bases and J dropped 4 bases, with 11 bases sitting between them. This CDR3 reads CASSEFGVFYGYTF. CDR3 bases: TGTGCCAGCAGTGAATTTGGGGTCTTCTATGGCTACACCTTC.

The CDR3 sequence is CASSPNQGSDEKLFF. The CDR3 DNA sequence: TGTGCCAGCAGCCCCAACCAAGGGTCGGACGAAAAACTGTTTTTT. The rearrangement uses TRBV9 and TRBJ1-4; no definite D call. The V gene lost 4 bases and the J gene lost 8 bases, with 18 bases spanning the gap. This CDR3 is 15 amino acids long. Germline V gives CDR1 SGDLS, CDR2 YYNGEE.

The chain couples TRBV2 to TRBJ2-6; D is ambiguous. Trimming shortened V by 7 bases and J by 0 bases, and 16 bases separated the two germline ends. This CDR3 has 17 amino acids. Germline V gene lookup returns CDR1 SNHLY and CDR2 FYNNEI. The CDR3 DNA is TGTGCCAGCATCGGCCGTTTTTTCCCCTCTGGGGCCAACGTCCTGACTTTC. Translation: CASIGRFFPSGANVLTF. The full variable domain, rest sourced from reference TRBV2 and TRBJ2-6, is EPEVTQTPSHQVTQMGQEVILRCVPISNHLYFYWYRQILGQKVEFLVSFYNNEISEKSEIFDDQFSVERPDGSNFTLKIRSTKLEDSAMYFCASIGRFFPSGANVLTFGAGSRLTVL.

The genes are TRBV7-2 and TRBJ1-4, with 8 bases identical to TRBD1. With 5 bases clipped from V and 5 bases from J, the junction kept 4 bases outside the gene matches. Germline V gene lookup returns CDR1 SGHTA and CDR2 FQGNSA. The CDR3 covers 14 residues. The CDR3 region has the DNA TGTGCCAGCAGCGCCAGGACAGGGAATGAAAAACTGTTTTTT. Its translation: CASSARTGNEKLFF. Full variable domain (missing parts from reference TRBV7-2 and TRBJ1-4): GAGVSQSPSNKVTEKGKDVELRCDPISGHTALYWYRQSLGQGLEFLIYFQGNSAPDKSGLPSDRFSAERTGGSVSTLTIQRTQQEDSAVYLCASSARTGNEKLFFGSGTQLSVL.

The CDR3 region has the DNA TGTGCCAGCAGTACCGGGTCTTCGGCTTACGAGCAGTACTTC. Amino acids: CASSTGSSAYEQYF. This rearrangement joins TRBV27 to TRBJ2-7; no reliable D call. The germline V gene has CDR1 MNHEY and CDR2 SMNVEV (reference sequence). Trimming took off 5 bases at V and 4 bases at J, with 15 bases between the two ends. The CDR3 sequence is 14 residues long.

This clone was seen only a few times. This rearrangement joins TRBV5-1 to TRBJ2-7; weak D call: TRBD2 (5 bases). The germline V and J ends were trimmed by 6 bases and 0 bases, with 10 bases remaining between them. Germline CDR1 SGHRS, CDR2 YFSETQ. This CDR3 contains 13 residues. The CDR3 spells CASKVSASYEQYF. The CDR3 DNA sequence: TGCGCCAGCAAGGTTAGCGCCTCCTACGAGCAGTACTTC.